This T cell receptor (beta chain) was recovered during a study of blood T cell repertoires in COVID-19. CDR3 size: 13 residues. The germline V and J ends were trimmed by 6 bases and 6 bases, with 15 bases remaining between them. Germline CDR1 reads LGHDT; CDR2 reads YNNKEL (reference sequence). Authors' analysis steps: Amplification of reference gene primers was used by the study to estimate nucleated cell counts. Here immunoSEQ multiplex PCR was the method, and the copy in TCRdb shows in-frame clones only, minus some. The V and J calls and clone size were taken over from that table, and D and trimming were inferred from the DNA. This table has about 190,000 clones, approximately 80% appearing once.

The sequenced sample was PBMCs or T cells enriched from blood (not recorded which). The chain carries TRBV3-1 (or the pseudogene TRBV3-2) and TRBJ2-7; TRBD1 might be the D (6 bases). This TCR was recovered from a woman aged 55-70 years with acute COVID-19. The CDR3 here is CASSQGSPLEQYF. The DNA for the CDR3 is TGTGCCAGCAGTCAGGGGTCCCCCCTCGAGCAGTACTTC.